What follows are 8 T cell receptor beta chains derived from one specimen sequenced in a study of blood T cells in healthy people across ages. The second PCR ran roughly 6 to 12 cycles with a sample-barcoded 5' primer and J-beta primers. TCRdb ran MiXCR on the 5' RACE reads and lists one entry per CDR3 protein. This table has roughly 2 million distinct CDR3 sequences, roughly 50% appearing once. Sample: blood. Receptor source: a woman aged 35 to 49 in good health.

This clonotype was counted only a few times. The chain recombines TRBV7-9 with TRBJ1-4; D unresolved. The CDR3 loop spans 13 amino acids. In germline, CDR1 is SEHNR, CDR2 FQNEAQ (reference sequence). The ends were cut back, 3 bases at V and 8 bases at J, with 10 bases in the middle. The CDR3 DNA reads TGTGCCAGCAGCTTTCGGTTGGGGGAAAAACTGTTTTTT. Its translation: CASSFRLGEKLFF.

In its sample, this clonotype was seen many times. V usage is TRBV7-2 and J usage is TRBJ2-5, with 8 bases that match TRBD2. Per germline, CDR1 SGHTA and CDR2 FQGNSA. Losses at the gene ends were 3 bases for V and 3 bases for J; bases not matched to a gene: 3. The CDR3 loop spans 14 amino acids. Here the CDR3 reads CASSFGGAKETQYF. CDR3 DNA sequence: TGTGCCAGCAGCTTCGGGGGGGCCAAAGAGACCCAGTACTTC.

The V call is TRBV5-1, the J call TRBJ2-1; 12 positions match TRBD2. V dropped 2 bases and J dropped 7; count of bases not matched to a gene: 13. The germline V gene has CDR1 SGHRS and CDR2 YFSETQ. The CDR3 has 18 residues. The CDR3 coding sequence is TGCGCCAGCAGCTTAGTGCTAGCGGGGGGGATAGGGTTGAATGAGCAGTTCTTC. Amino acid sequence: CASSLVLAGGIGLNEQFF.

The CDR3 reads CASSSRQGTPTRLNSYEQYF. The CDR3 DNA follows: TGTGCCAGCAGTTCCCGTCAGGGGACCCCGACACGCCTTAACTCCTACGAGCAGTACTTC. The chain has TRBV6-5 and TRBJ2-7, with D perhaps matching TRBD1 (6 bases). CDR1 is MNHEY and CDR2 is SVGAGI in the germline V gene. V was cut by 4 bases and J by 0 bases, with 28 bases left in between. The CDR3 sequence is 20 residues long.

This chain connects TRBV3-1 to TRBJ2-5; D not resolved. Germline V lookup: CDR1 LGHDT, CDR2 YNNKEL (reference sequence). The CDR3 is 13 amino acids. The V and J ends lost 0 bases and 5 bases respectively, with 7 bases between them. For the CDR3, the DNA is TGTGCCAGCAGCCAAGATGTGGTCGAGACCCAGTACTTC. Its protein is CASSQDVVETQYF.

This clonotype was counted a few times. The chain employs TRBV6-2 or TRBV6-3 and TRBJ2-3; D possibly corresponds to TRBD2 (5 bases). The germline CDR1 and CDR2 sequences are MNHEY and SVGEGT. The germline V and J ends were trimmed by 7 bases and 5 bases, with 16 bases remaining between them. CDR3 length equals 14 residues. The CDR3 here is CASNRDTLGDTQYF. CDR3 bases: TGTGCCAGCAACCGGGATACTTTGGGAGATACGCAGTATTTT.

This clonotype was found once. The V and J genes are TRBV29-1 and TRBJ1-5; TRBD1 aligns across 8 bases. CDR1 and CDR2 from the germline V gene are SQVTM and ANQGSEA. The ends lost 5 bases at V and 7 bases at J; junction bases unmatched: 10. The CDR3 covers 14 residues. The CDR3 DNA reads TGCAGCGTTTCGACAGGGGCAGGAGGACAGCCCCAGCATTTT. Protein: CSVSTGAGGQPQHF. Drawing the rest from reference TRBV29-1 and TRBJ1-5, the complete variable domain is SAVISQKPSRDICQRGTSLTIQCQVDSQVTMMFWYRQQPGQSLTLIATANQGSEATYESGFVIDKFPISRPNLTFSTLTVSNMSPEDSSIYLCSVSTGAGGQPQHFGDGTRLSIL.

V and J are TRBV7-2 and TRBJ2-1; D ambiguous. The CDR3 is 15 residues long. Per germline, CDR1 SGHTA and CDR2 FQGNSA. Trimming cost V 4 bases and J 1 base, with 11 bases left between them. In DNA form, the CDR3 reads TGTGCCAGCAGCTCAACCCCTCCTTCCTACAATGAGCAGTTCTTC. Protein sequence: CASSSTPPSYNEQFF.